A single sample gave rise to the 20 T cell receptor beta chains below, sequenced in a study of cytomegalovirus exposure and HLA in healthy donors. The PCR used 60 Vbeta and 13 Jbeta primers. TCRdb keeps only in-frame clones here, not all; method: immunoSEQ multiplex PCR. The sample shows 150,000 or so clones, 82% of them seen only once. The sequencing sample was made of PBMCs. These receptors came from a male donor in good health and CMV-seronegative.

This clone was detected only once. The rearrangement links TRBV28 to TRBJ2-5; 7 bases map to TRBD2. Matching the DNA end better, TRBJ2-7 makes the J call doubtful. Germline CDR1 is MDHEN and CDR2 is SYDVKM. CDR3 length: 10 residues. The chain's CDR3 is CAAGDYEQYF. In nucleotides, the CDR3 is TGTGCCGCGGGGGACTACGAGCAGTACTTC.

CDR3 in DNA: TGTGCCAGCAGTGACGGGACTAGCGGCCGTCAGGAGCAGTTCTTC. It encodes CASSDGTSGRQEQFF. This sequence joins TRBV2 and TRBJ2-1; 11 nucleotides match TRBD2. The CDR3 has 15 residues. Germline V gene sequence: CDR1 SNHLY, CDR2 FYNNEI. The V gene end was trimmed by 3 bases and the J gene end by 10 bases; junction bases not matched to a gene: 8.

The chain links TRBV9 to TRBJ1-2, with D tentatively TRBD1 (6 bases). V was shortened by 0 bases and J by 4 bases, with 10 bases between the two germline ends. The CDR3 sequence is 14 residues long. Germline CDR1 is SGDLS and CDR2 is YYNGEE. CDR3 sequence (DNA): TGTGCCAGCAGCGTAGGGACAGAGAGCTATGGCTACACCTTC. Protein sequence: CASSVGTESYGYTF.

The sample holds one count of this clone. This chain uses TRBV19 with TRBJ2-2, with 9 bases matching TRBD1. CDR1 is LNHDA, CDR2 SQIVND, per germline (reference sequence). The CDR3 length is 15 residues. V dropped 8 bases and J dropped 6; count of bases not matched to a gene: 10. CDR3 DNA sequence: TGTGCCAGTTTTCCTGGACAGGGGTTCCCCGGGGAGCTGTTTTTT. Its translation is CASFPGQGFPGELFF.

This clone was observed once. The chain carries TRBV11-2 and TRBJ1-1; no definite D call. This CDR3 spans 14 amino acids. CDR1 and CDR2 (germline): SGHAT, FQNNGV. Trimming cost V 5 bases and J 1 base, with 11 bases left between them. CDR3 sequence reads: CASSITHRNTEAFF. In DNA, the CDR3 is TGTGCCAGCAGCATCACCCACAGGAACACTGAAGCTTTCTTT.

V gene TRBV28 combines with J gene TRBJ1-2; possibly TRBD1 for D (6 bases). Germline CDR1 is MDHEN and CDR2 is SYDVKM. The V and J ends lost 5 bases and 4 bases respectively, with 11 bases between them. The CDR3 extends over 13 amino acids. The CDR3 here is CASSPDRSYGYTF. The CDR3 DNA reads TGTGCCAGCAGTCCTGACAGGTCCTATGGCTACACCTTC.

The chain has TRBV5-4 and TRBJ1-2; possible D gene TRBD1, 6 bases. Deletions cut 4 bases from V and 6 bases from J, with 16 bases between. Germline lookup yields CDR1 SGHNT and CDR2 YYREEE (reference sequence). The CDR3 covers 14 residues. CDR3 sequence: CASSPATGKHGYTF. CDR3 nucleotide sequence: TGTGCCAGCAGCCCCGCAACAGGGAAACATGGCTACACCTTC.

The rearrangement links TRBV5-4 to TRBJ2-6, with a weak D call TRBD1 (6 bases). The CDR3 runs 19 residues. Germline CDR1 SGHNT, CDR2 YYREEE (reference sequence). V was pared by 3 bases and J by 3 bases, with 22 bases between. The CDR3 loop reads CASSSLIFRGLSGANVLTF. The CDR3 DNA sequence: TGTGCCAGCAGCTCACTCATCTTCAGGGGTCTAAGTGGGGCCAACGTCCTGACTTTC.

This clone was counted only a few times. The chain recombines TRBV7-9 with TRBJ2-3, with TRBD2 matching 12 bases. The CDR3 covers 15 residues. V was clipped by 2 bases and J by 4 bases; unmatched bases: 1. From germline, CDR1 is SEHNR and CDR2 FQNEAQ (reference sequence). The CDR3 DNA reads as TGTGCCAGCAGCTTACCTAGCGGGGGGGCAGATACGCAGTATTTT. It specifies CASSLPSGGADTQYF.

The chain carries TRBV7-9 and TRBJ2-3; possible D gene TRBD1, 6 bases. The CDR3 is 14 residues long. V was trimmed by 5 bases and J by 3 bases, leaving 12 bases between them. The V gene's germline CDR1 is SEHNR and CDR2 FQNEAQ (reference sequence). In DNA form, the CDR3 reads TGTGCCAGCAGCCCGGCAGGACAGACAGATACGCAGTATTTT. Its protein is CASSPAGQTDTQYF. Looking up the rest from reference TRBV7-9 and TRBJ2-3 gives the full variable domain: DTGVSQNPRHKITKRGQNVTFRCDPISEHNRLYWYRQTLGQGPEFLTYFQNEAQLEKSRLLSDRFSAERPKGSFSTLEIQRTEQGDSAMYLCASSPAGQTDTQYFGPGTRLTVL.

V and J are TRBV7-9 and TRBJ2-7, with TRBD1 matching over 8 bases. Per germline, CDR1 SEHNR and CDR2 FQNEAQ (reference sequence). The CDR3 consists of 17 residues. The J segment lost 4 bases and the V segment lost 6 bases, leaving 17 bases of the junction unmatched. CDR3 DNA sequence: TGTGCCAGCAGTCAAACCAGGACAGGGATAGGCGGATACGAGCAGTACTTC. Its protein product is CASSQTRTGIGGYEQYF.

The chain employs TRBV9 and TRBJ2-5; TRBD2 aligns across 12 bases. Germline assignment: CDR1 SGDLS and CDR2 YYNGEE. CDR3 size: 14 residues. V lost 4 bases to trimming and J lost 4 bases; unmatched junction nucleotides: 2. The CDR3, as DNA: TGTGCCAGCAGCCCGGGACTAGCGGGAGAGACCCAGTACTTC. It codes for CASSPGLAGETQYF.

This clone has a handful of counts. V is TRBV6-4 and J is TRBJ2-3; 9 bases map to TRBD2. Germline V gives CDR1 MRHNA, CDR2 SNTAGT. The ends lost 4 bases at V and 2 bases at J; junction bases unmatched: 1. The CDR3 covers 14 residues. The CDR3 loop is CASSVAGATDTQYF. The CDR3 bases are TGTGCCAGCAGTGTAGCGGGAGCCACAGATACGCAGTATTTT.

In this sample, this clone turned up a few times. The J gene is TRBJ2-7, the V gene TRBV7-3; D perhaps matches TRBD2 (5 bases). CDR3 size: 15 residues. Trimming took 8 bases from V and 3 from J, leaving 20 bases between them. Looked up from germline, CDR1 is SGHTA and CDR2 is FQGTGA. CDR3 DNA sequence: TGTGCCAGCCGTTCCACCCCGGGAACCTTCTACGAGCAGTACTTC. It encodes CASRSTPGTFYEQYF.

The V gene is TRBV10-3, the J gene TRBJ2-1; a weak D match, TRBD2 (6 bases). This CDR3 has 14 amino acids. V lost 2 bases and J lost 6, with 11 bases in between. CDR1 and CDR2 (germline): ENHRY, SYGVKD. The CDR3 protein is CAISEAVGGNEQFF. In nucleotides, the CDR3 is TGTGCCATCAGTGAGGCCGTGGGAGGCAATGAGCAGTTCTTC.

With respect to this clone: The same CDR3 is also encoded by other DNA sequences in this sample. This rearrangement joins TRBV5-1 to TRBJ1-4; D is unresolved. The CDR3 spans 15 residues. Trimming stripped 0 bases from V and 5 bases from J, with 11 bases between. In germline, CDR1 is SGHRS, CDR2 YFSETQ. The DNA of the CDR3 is TGCGCCAGCAGCTTGGAAGGGAGGCGAAATGAAAAACTGTTTTTT. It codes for CASSLEGRRNEKLFF.

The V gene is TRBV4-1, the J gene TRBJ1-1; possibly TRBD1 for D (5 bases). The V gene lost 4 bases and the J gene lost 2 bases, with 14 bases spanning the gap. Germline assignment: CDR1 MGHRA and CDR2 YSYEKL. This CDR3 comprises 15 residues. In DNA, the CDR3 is TGCGCCAGCAGCCTATCGGAGGGGTTTAACACTGAAGCTTTCTTT. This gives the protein CASSLSEGFNTEAFF.

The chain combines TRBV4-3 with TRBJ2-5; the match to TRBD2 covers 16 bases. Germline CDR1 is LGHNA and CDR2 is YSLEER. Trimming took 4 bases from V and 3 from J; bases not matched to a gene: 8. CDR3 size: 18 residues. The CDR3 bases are TGCGCCAGCAGCCCCGGGACTAGCGGGAGGGCGAGAGAAGAGACCCAGTACTTC. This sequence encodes CASSPGTSGRAREETQYF.

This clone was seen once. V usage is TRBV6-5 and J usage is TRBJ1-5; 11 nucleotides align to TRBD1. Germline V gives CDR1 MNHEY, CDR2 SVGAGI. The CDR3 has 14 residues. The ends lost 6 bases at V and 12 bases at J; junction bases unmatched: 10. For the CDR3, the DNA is TGTGCCAGCAGCCCTGGACAGGGGGCCTTCAGCCAGCATTTT. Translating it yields CASSPGQGAFSQHF.

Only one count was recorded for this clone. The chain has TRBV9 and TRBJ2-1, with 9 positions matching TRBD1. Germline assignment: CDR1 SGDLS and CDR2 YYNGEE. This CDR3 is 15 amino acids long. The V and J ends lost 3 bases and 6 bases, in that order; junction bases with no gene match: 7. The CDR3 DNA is TGTGCCAGCAGCGCCCGGACAGGGGTGGGCAATGAGCAGTTCTTC. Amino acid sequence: CASSARTGVGNEQFF.